Listed below are T cell receptor beta chains from one sample, sequenced in a study of blood T cell repertoires in COVID-19. Profiled with immunoSEQ multiplex PCR; TCRdb holds only in-frame clones, not every one. The sample includes 65,000 to 70,000 clones, 82% of them seen just once. Sample: peripheral blood. The receptor source for this set is an elderly man with active COVID-19. CDR3s include the opening cysteine and the closing phenylalanine or tryptophan. D genes are given only for firm matches. Clone sizes are given selectively: once, few, many, or a class where the clone is expanded.

v_call,clone_size,j_call,d_call,cdr3_aa,cdr3_nt
TRBV5-4,-,TRBJ2-5,TRBD1,CASSLGGDRNQETQYF,TGTGCCAGCAGCTTGGGGGGGGACAGGAATCAAGAGACCCAGTACTTC
TRBV5-1,once,TRBJ1-1,TRBD1,CASSLARDSRDTEAFF,TGCGCCAGCAGCTTGGCTCGGGACAGCAGGGACACTGAAGCTTTCTTT
TRBV4-1,-,TRBJ1-2,-,CASSPFPGLGTYNYGYTF,TGCGCCAGCAGCCCATTTCCGGGACTGGGGACTTATAACTATGGCTACACCTTC
TRBV6-2/TRBV6-3,-,TRBJ2-1,TRBD1,CASSPGQGWNEQFF,TGTGCCAGCAGTCCGGGACAGGGATGGAATGAGCAGTTCTTC
TRBV5-1,-,TRBJ1-3,TRBD1,CASSPGQGFSGNTIYF,TGCGCCAGCAGCCCCGGACAGGGTTTTTCTGGAAACACCATATATTTT
TRBV4-3,-,TRBJ2-1,TRBD2,CASSQVGLAGFGNEQFF,TGCGCCAGCAGCCAAGTCGGGCTAGCGGGGTTCGGGAATGAGCAGTTCTTC
TRBV30,-,TRBJ2-4,TRBD2,CAWSVGRSGTSRSRVAKNIQYF,TGTGCCTGGAGTGTGGGTCGTTCGGGGACTAGCCGTAGTAGGGTAGCCAAAAACATTCAGTACTTC
TRBV9,-,TRBJ1-2,TRBD1,CASRRQGVEYGYTF,TGTGCCAGCAGACGACAGGGCGTGGAATATGGCTACACCTTC
TRBV18,-,TRBJ2-5,-,CASSPRQAETQYF,TGTGCCAGCTCACCACGACAGGCAGAGACCCAGTACTTC
TRBV19,-,TRBJ1-2,-,CASSEIGQFYGYTF,TGTGCCAGTAGTGAAATCGGACAGTTCTATGGCTACACCTTC
TRBV10-3,-,TRBJ1-2,TRBD1,CAINPGGDYGYTF,TGTGCCATCAACCCAGGGGGCGACTATGGCTACACCTTC
TRBV10-3,few,TRBJ1-1,-,CASRQPLMNTEAFF,TGTGCCAGCAGACAGCCGCTCATGAACACTGAAGCTTTCTTT
TRBV19,-,TRBJ2-2,-,CASKGTSNTGELFF,TGTGCCAGTAAAGGGACTTCGAACACCGGGGAGCTGTTTTTT